Presented here are 26 T cell receptor beta chains from one specimen sequenced in a study of breast tumors, draining lymph nodes, adjacent tissues. TCRdb re-called the multiplex PCR reads through MiXCR, storing one row per CDR3 protein. The sample holds over 150,000 distinct CDR3 sequences, approximately 33% seen once. Axillary draining lymph nodes of breast cancer patients supplied the node samples. Sequencing used axillary lymph node tissue. These receptors all come from a female donor with breast cancer. Some clones in this sample may be carry-over from other donors' samples.

Many counts were recorded for this clonotype. This chain uses TRBV29-1 with TRBJ1-5; weak D call: TRBD1 (6 bases). V dropped 4 bases and J dropped 5 bases, with 12 bases sitting between them. Germline CDR1 and CDR2: SQVTM and ANQGSEA. The CDR3 is 13 residues long. CDR3 amino acids: CSVADRFDQPQHF. The CDR3 nucleotides are TGCAGCGTTGCGGACAGATTTGATCAGCCCCAGCATTTT.

About this clonotype: Sequence at one end of the junction differs from germline and may be a read error. The chain has TRBV7-7 and TRBJ2-2; tentatively, D is TRBD2 (5 bases). Germline V gives CDR1 SSHAT, CDR2 FNYEAQ (reference sequence). This CDR3 region has 12 residues. Written as DNA, the CDR3 is TGTGCTAGCAGCACCCCCACCGGGGAGCTGCTTTTT. This translates into CASSTPTGELLF.

This clonotype was observed many times. V usage is TRBV30 and J usage is TRBJ1-5; TRBD1 aligns across 9 bases. This CDR3 spans 15 amino acids. The germline V gene encodes CDR1 GTSNPN and CDR2 SVGIG (reference sequence). Unmatched junction bases numbered 3, after V lost 1 base and J lost 2 bases. The DNA for the CDR3 is TGTGCCTGGAGTGCACAGGGGGCCGGCAATCAGCCCCAGCATTTT. Its translation is CAWSAQGAGNQPQHF.

This clonotype was observed at least ten times. The chain links TRBV30 to TRBJ2-1; the D gene is possibly TRBD1 (6 bases). Per the germline V gene, CDR1 is GTSNPN and CDR2 is SVGIG (reference sequence). With 4 bases removed from V and 0 bases from J, the gap between germline ends came to 13 bases. The CDR3 loop spans 15 amino acids. Here the CDR3 DNA reads TGTGCCTGGACCCCGGGACATAGCTCCTACAATGAGCAGTTCTTC. Translation: CAWTPGHSSYNEQFF.

J is TRBJ2-4 and V is TRBV20-1, with 10 bases that match TRBD1. Germline assignment: CDR1 DFQATT and CDR2 SNEGSKA (reference sequence). The CDR3 is 15 amino acids. The J segment lost 0 bases and the V segment lost 3 bases, leaving 2 bases of the junction unmatched. The CDR3 is CSARGQGIAKNIQYF. Here the CDR3 DNA reads TGCAGTGCTAGGGGACAGGGGATAGCCAAAAACATTCAGTACTTC.

This clonotype occurred once. The missing conserved phenylalanine or tryptophan at the end of this CDR3 makes a read error likely. It is unclear where the CDR3 begins or ends on the DNA, so no DNA is shown, and the CDR3 is as TCRdb lists it. J is TRBJ2-6 and V is TRBV12-3 or TRBV12-4. The CDR3 extends over 9 residues, inclusive of both ends. The CDR3 here is CASTSARTS.

The table lists this clonotype with a few counts. This rearrangement joins TRBV5-4 to TRBJ2-4; D ambiguous. Germline V gene sequence: CDR1 SGHNT, CDR2 YYREEE (reference sequence). The ends were cut back, 3 bases at V and 0 bases at J, with 16 bases in the middle. The CDR3 sequence is 17 residues long. CDR3 protein: CASSSRASKGAKNIQYF. The CDR3 DNA sequence: TGTGCCAGCAGCTCCCGGGCTTCCAAAGGAGCCAAAAACATTCAGTACTTC.

Points on this clonotype: A read error is possible here, since a much larger clone lies one base away. The chain recombines TRBV12-3 or TRBV12-4 with TRBJ2-4, with D possibly being TRBD1 or TRBD2 (5 bases each). The CDR3 is made up of 17 amino acids. CDR3 nucleotide sequence: TGTGCCGGCAGTTCGTCCGGGCCATGGGGACCCAAAAACATTCAGTACTTC. Translated: CAGSSSGPWGPKNIQYF.

Notes on this clonotype: A much larger clone is a single base away; this may be a read error. This CDR3 fails to terminate in the conserved phenylalanine or tryptophan, so it likely reflects a read error. The V and J genes are TRBV20-1 and TRBJ2-4; no clear D. The CDR3 runs to 12 residues. Trimming pared 6 bases from V and 7 bases from J, leaving 13 bases between. CDR1 is DFQATT and CDR2 is SNEGSKA in the germline V gene (reference sequence). CDR3 residues: CSAPGYNNIQYL. The DNA of the CDR3 is TGCAGTGCCCCCGGATATAATAACATTCAGTACCTC.

Ten or more counts support this clonotype. The J gene is TRBJ1-5, the V gene TRBV25-1; no firm D call. The CDR3 loop spans 14 amino acids. Germline CDR1 and CDR2: MGHDK and SYGVNS. V dropped 6 bases and J dropped 6 bases, with 15 bases sitting between them. CDR3 region: CASSRGGLGQPQHF. In DNA form, the CDR3 reads TGTGCCAGCAGCAGAGGAGGCTTGGGTCAGCCCCAGCATTTT.

Only a few counts were recorded for this clonotype. Written as DNA, the CDR3 is TGTGCCAGCACCATGGCGCCGGGCGGATCGGCGCCCCCAACCTACAATGAGCAGTTCTTC. It yields the protein CASTMAPGGSAPPTYNEQFF. This chain connects TRBV6-5 to TRBJ2-1, with D uncertain. V dropped 7 bases and J dropped 2 bases, with 30 bases sitting between them. CDR1 MNHEY and CDR2 SVGAGI come from the germline V gene. The length of the CDR3 is 20 residues.

The gene calls are TRBV29-1 and TRBJ1-2; the D is unclear. CDR1 is SQVTM and CDR2 is ANQGSEA in the germline V gene. This CDR3 has 12 residues. V was pared by 6 bases and J by 3 bases, with 11 bases between. The CDR3 sequence: CSVGNGDYGYTF. CDR3 DNA sequence: TGCAGCGTGGGAAACGGGGACTATGGCTACACCTTC.

The chain uses TRBV20-1 and TRBJ2-7; TRBD1 aligns across 9 bases. CDR1 is DFQATT and CDR2 is SNEGSKA in the germline V gene (reference sequence). The CDR3 length is 17 residues. Trimming took 0 bases from V and 3 from J; bases not matched to a gene: 12. CDR3 protein: CSARDSGQGTPGYEQYF. The CDR3, as DNA: TGCAGTGCTAGAGACTCAGGACAGGGGACCCCCGGCTACGAGCAGTACTTC.

In its sample, this clonotype was seen a few times. The chain is built from TRBV30 and TRBJ2-7; 11 bases are a match to TRBD2. V trimming: 1 base; J trimming: 0 bases; junction bases outside the gene matches: 8. The CDR3 loop spans 17 amino acids. Germline V CDR1 and CDR2: GTSNPN, SVGIG (reference sequence). The CDR3, as DNA: TGTGCCTGGAGTGGGGTAGCGGGGGGGAGGAGCTCCTACGAGCAGTACTTC. This encodes CAWSGVAGGRSSYEQYF.

This clonotype was recorded many times. The rearrangement links TRBV9 to TRBJ2-5, with 9 bases that match TRBD2. The trim removed 0 bases at V and 10 bases at J, leaving 4 bases unmatched. The length of the CDR3 is 13 residues. The germline V gene encodes CDR1 SGDLS and CDR2 YYNGEE. CDR3 coding DNA: TGTGCCAGCAGCGTAGATAGCGGGGGAATCCAGTACTTC. This translates into CASSVDSGGIQYF.

This chain links TRBV2 with TRBJ2-1; 9 bases are a match to TRBD2. The V gene's germline CDR1 is SNHLY and CDR2 FYNNEI. This CDR3 region has 16 residues. The ends lost 7 bases at V and 6 bases at J; junction bases unmatched: 13. The CDR3 DNA follows: TGTGCCAGCAAGTTCGCGGGAGGGCCGAGGATCAATGAGCAGTTCTTC. Protein: CASKFAGGPRINEQFF.

The chain uses TRBV5-8 and TRBJ1-3; a possible D gene is TRBD1 (6 bases). Germline V gene sequence: CDR1 SGHTS, CDR2 YDEGEE. Trimming left V 5 bases short and J 4 bases short, with 16 bases between. This CDR3 is built from 15 residues. This CDR3 is CASRVVGGLGNTIYF. Here the CDR3 DNA reads TGTGCCAGCAGGGTCGTGGGGGGCCTGGGAAACACCATATATTTT.

J is TRBJ1-1 and V is TRBV10-2; TRBD1 aligns across 9 bases. The CDR3 is 19 residues long. Looked up from germline, CDR1 is WSHSY and CDR2 is SAAADI. The V and J ends lost 0 bases and 1 base, in that order; junction bases with no gene match: 12. CDR3 nucleotides: TGCGCCAGCAGTGAGTCTTCGGGACAGGGAAGAGTTTGGAACACTGAAGCTTTCTTT. This sequence encodes CASSESSGQGRVWNTEAFF.

This clonotype occurred many times. J is TRBJ2-2 and V is TRBV6-5; TRBD1 agrees at 10 bases. This CDR3 spans 17 amino acids. Unmatched junction bases numbered 10, after V lost 5 bases and J lost 4 bases. Germline CDR1 is MNHEY and CDR2 is SVGAGI. The CDR3, as DNA: TGTGCCAGCAGTATAGACAGGGGGCGCTTAGGCACCGGGGAGCTGTTTTTT. Its protein product is CASSIDRGRLGTGELFF.

This clonotype was seen repeatedly, ten times or more. V is TRBV7-2 and J is TRBJ2-5; 7 nucleotides match TRBD2. Germline CDR1 SGHTA, CDR2 FQGNSA. The trim removed 5 bases at V and 1 base at J, leaving 16 bases unmatched. This CDR3 has 18 amino acids. The CDR3 region is CASSDTGASGISQETQYF. The CDR3, as DNA: TGTGCCAGCAGCGATACTGGGGCGAGCGGGATTAGCCAAGAGACCCAGTACTTC. Supplemented by reference TRBV7-2 and TRBJ2-5, the full variable domain reads GAGVSQSPSNKVTEKGKDVELRCDPISGHTALYWYRQSLGQGLEFLIYFQGNSAPDKSGLPSDRFSAERTGGSVSTLTIQRTQQEDSAVYLCASSDTGASGISQETQYFGPGTRLLVL.

This clonotype was seen more than once but under ten times. The chain carries TRBV7-2 and TRBJ1-1, with 9 bases fitting TRBD1. With V trimmed by 3 bases and J by 1 base, 0 bases remained unmatched. The CDR3 contains 14 residues. Germline loops: CDR1 SGHTA, CDR2 FQGNSA. The CDR3 DNA reads TGTGCCAGCAGCTTGGACAGGGGGAACACTGAAGCTTTCTTT. Protein product: CASSLDRGNTEAFF.

This clonotype was seen ten or more times. CDR3 DNA: TGTGCCAGCTCCAAAGCCGGGACAGGGGCGAACACTGAAGCTTTCTTT. As protein: CASSKAGTGANTEAFF. The chain combines TRBV4-2 with TRBJ1-1; 10 nucleotides line up with TRBD1. The ends lost 8 bases at V and 1 base at J; junction bases unmatched: 10. Germline V lookup: CDR1 LGHNA, CDR2 YNFKEQ. This CDR3 has 16 amino acids.

This clonotype was detected many times. This clone may be a read error of a much larger clone one base away. The chain is built from TRBV7-7 and TRBJ2-5; a possible D gene is TRBD2 (6 bases). Germline V CDR1 and CDR2: SSHAT, FNYEAQ (reference sequence). This CDR3 has 15 amino acids. The CDR3 nucleotides are TGTGCTAGCAGCTTAGGGAGTAGCGGCTTAGAGACCCAGCACTTC. It specifies CASSLGSSGLETQHF.

Remarks on this clonotype: With a much larger clone just one base away, this may be a read error. The CDR3 spells CASSQGLAGFHEQYF. In DNA, the CDR3 is TGTGCCAGCAGTCAGGGACTAGCGGGATTTCACGAGCAGTACTTC. The rearrangement links TRBV6-2 or TRBV6-3 to TRBJ2-7; TRBD2 matches 13 bases. The CDR3 length is 15 residues. Looked up from germline, CDR1 is MNHEY and CDR2 is SVGEGT. Trimming at V came to 5 bases and at J to 5 bases, leaving 6 bases not matched to a gene.

V is TRBV12-3 or TRBV12-4 and J is TRBJ2-5, with D possibly matching TRBD1 (7 bases). CDR3 length equals 15 residues. V was trimmed by 8 bases and J by 4 bases, leaving 20 bases between them. CDR3 residues: CASRGTVGEGETQYF. The CDR3 nucleotides read TGTGCCAGCCGCGGGACAGTGGGAGAAGGAGAGACCCAGTACTTC.

This clonotype was counted ten times or more. V gene TRBV3-1 combines with J gene TRBJ1-6; D is undetermined. The CDR3 has 15 residues. Germline-derived CDR1 and CDR2 are LGHDT and YNNKEL (reference sequence). V lost 2 bases and J 3 bases, leaving 8 bases between the germline ends. The CDR3 loop reads CASSQILDYNSPLHF. CDR3 DNA sequence: TGTGCCAGCAGCCAAATCTTGGACTATAATTCACCCCTCCACTTT.